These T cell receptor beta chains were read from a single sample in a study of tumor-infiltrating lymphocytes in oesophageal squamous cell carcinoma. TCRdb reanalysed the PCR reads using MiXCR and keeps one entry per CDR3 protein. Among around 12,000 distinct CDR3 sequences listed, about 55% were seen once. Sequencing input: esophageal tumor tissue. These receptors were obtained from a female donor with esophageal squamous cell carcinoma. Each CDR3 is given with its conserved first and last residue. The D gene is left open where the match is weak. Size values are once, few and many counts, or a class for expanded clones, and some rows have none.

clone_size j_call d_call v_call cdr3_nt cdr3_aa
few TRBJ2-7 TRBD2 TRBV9 TGTGCCAGCAGCGTAGGATTGCGGGAGGGGGTTTACTACGAGCAGTACTTC CASSVGLREGVYYEQYF
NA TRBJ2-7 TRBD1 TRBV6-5 TGTGCCAGCAGCGATACCGGCATATTCACGACAGGGCACCACGAGCAGTACTTC CASSDTGIFTTGHHEQYF
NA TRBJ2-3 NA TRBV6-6 TGTGCCAGCAGTTACTCCGAGTACACCGGGGAGCTGTATTTT CASSYSEYTGELYF
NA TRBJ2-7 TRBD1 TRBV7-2 TGTGCCAGCAGCTATGGGACAGGGGCCTACGAGCAGTACTTC CASSYGTGAYEQYF
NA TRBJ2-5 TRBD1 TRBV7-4 TGTGCCAGCAGCAAACGGGACAGGGGTTACAATGAGCAGTACTTC CASSKRDRGYNEQYF
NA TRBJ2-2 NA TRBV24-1 TGTGCCACCAGTGATTTGGGAAAAAACACCGGGGAGCTGTTTTTT CATSDLGKNTGELFF
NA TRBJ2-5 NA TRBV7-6 TGTGCCAGCAGCATCGGAGCCGGGGAGCTGTATTTT CASSIGAGELYF
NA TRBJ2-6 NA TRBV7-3 TGTGCCAGCAGCCTAAAAGGGACAGCGGGCTCTGGGGCCAACGTCCTGACTTTC CASSLKGTAGSGANVLTF
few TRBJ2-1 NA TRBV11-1 TGTGCCAGCAGCCAGGGCATGTCATACAATGAGCAGTTCTTC CASSQGMSYNEQFF
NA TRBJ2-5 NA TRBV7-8 TGTGCCAGCAGCTGGGCAGGGCGGGAGACCCAGTACTTC CASSWAGRETQYF
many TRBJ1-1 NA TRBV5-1 TGCGCCAGCAGCTTGGGGTACAGGGTTGTCGATCATACTGAAGCTTTCTTT CASSLGYRVVDHTEAFF
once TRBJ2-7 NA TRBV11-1 TGTGCCAGCAGCTTAGACAGGGCCGACGAGCAGTACTTC CASSLDRADEQYF
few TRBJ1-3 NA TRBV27 TGTGCCAGCAGTCCGACTGCGGTTAGCTCTGGAAACACCATATATTTT CASSPTAVSSGNTIYF
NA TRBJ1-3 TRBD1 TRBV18 TGTGCCAGCTCACCCCGGGCGCCCGGACAGGGGGCTGGAAACACCATATATTTT CASSPRAPGQGAGNTIYF
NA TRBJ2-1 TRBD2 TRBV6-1 TGTGCCAGCACACTAGCGGGGGGCTACAATGAGCAGTTCTTC CASTLAGGYNEQFF
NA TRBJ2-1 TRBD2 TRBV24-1 TGTGCCACCAGTGATCTGGTCGTAGCGGGAGACAATGAGCAGTTCTTC CATSDLVVAGDNEQFF
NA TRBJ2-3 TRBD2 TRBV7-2 TGTGCCAGCAGCACTCGACTAGCGGGAAATCAGTATTTT CASSTRLAGNQYF
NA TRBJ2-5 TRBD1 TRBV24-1 TGTGCCACCAGCCGGACAGGTCAGAAGACCCAGTACTTC CATSRTGQKTQYF
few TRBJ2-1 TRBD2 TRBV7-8 TGTGCCAGCAGCTTAGTAGCGGGAGGGCCAAATGAGCAGTTCTTC CASSLVAGGPNEQFF
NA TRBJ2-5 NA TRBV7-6 TGTGCTAGCAGCCTGGGGGTTCAAGAGACCCAGTACTTC CASSLGVQETQYF
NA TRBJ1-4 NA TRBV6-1 TGTGCCAGCACCGCCGAGACAGGTACTAATGAAAAACTGTTTTTT CASTAETGTNEKLFF
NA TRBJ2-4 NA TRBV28 TGTGCCAGCAGTTTACCCCCGAATACGCAGTACTTC CASSLPPNTQYF
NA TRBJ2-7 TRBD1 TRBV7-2 TGTGCCAGCAGCTCTCGACAGGGATCTTTTACCTACGAGCAGTACTTC CASSSRQGSFTYEQYF
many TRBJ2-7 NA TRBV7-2 TGTGCCAGCAGCCCCAGTGCGGATGGTTACGAGCAGTACTTC CASSPSADGYEQYF
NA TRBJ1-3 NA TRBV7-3 TGTGCCAGCAGCCAACAGGAGGCCCCTGGAAAGACCATATATTTT CASSQQEAPGKTIYF
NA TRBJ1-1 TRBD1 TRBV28 TGTGCCAGCAGTTCTACCCGGACAGGGGGAATGAACACTGAAGCTTTCTTT CASSSTRTGGMNTEAFF
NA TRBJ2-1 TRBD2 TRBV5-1 TGCGCCAGCAGCCTTAGCGGGAACTACAATGAGCAGTTCTTC CASSLSGNYNEQFF
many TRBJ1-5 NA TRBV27 TGTGCCAGCAGTTTGGGGGTGTCCCAGCCCCAGCATTTT CASSLGVSQPQHF
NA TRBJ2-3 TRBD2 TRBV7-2 TGTGCCAGCAGCCTGGGACTAGCGGGAGTAGGAACAGATACGCAGTATTTT CASSLGLAGVGTDTQYF
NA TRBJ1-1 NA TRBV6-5 TGTGCCAGCAGTTACTCAACAGTGAGTTTTAGAGAAACTGAAGCTTTCTTT CASSYSTVSFRETEAFF
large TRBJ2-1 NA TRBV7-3 TGTGCCAGCAGCTTAACTGCCGGTAATGAGCAGTTCTTC CASSLTAGNEQFF
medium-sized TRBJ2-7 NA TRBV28 TGTGCCAGCGGTGGGGCCACCACCTACGAGCAGTACTTC CASGGATTYEQYF
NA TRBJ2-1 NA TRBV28 TGTGCCAGTTCGGGGGGCGGACAAAACAATGAGCAGTTCTTC CASSGGGQNNEQFF
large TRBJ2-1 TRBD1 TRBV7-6 TGTGCCAGCAGCTTAGCGGGTTACGGGACAGGGGGTGGTGATGAGCAGTTCTTC CASSLAGYGTGGGDEQFF
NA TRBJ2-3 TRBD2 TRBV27 TGTGCCAGCAGGGGACTAGCGGGAGCGGGGCAGTATTTT CASRGLAGAGQYF
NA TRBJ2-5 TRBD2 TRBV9 TGTGCCAGCAGCGACGGACTAGGTGAAGGCCAAGAGACCCAGTACTTC CASSDGLGEGQETQYF
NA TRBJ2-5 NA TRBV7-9 TGTGCCAGCAGCGAAGGAGAGACCCAGTACTTC CASSEGETQYF
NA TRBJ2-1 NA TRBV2 TGTGCCAGCAGTGTCCGTGGACTCTTAGACAATGAGCAGTTCTTC CASSVRGLLDNEQFF
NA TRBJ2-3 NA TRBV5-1 TGCGCCAGCAGCTTTTCTGCGACAGCTGATACGCAGTATTTT CASSFSATADTQYF
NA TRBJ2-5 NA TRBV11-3 TGTGCCAGCAGTCGTCCGGGATCGGGGACCCAGTACTTC CASSRPGSGTQYF
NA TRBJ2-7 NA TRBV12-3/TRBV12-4 TGTGCCAGCAGTTTATGGGGGGAGGCGGCCTACAATGAGCAGTACTTC CASSLWGEAAYNEQYF
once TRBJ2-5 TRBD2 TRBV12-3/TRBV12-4 TGTGCCAGCAGTTTTACCGGGGCGGGAGGCCAAGAGACCCAGTACTTC CASSFTGAGGQETQYF
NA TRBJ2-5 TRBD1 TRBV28 TGTGCCAGCAGAGGGACAGGGATTATGGAGCAGTACTTC CASRGTGIMEQYF
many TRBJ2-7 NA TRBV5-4 TGTGCCAGCAGCTCCAGGGGAGCCTCACTATACGAGCAGTACTTC CASSSRGASLYEQYF
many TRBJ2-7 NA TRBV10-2 TGCGCCAGCGCCCCAGGGTCTCTCTACGAGCAGTACTTC CASAPGSLYEQYF
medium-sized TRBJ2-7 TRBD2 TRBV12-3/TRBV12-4 TGTGCCAGCAGTTTACAAGCGGGAGGGCCGTATGAGCAGTACTTC CASSLQAGGPYEQYF
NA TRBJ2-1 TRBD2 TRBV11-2 TGTGCCAGCAGCTTAGCTAGCGGGAGGGAGCATGAGCAGTTCTTC CASSLASGREHEQFF
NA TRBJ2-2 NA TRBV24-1 TGTGCCACCAGGTCCACTAGAACAACCGGGGAGCTGTTTTTT CATRSTRTTGELFF
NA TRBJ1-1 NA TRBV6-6 TGTGCCAGCAGTGGAGACCGGGGGATGTACACTGAAGCTTTCTTT CASSGDRGMYTEAFF